Ten or more counts support the clone carrying this T cell receptor (beta chain). Antigen: not known. These data come from a study of early T cells in non-severe SARS-CoV-2 infection. Study information: Bulk RNA isolated from unsorted whole blood underwent sequencing; chains were not paired. Study results and caveats: Sequences matched to VDJdb favored anti-spike CD8 responses, while private and CD4 specificities were missed.

The TCR library protocol was used to attach unique molecular identifiers. These identifiers were attached to individual cDNA molecules. MiXCR, applied by TCRdb to the 5' RACE reads, yields one record per CDR3 protein. The data show about 25,000 distinct CDR3 sequences, 4.5% to 7% seen once. Germline loops: CDR1 DFQATT, CDR2 SNEGSKA (reference sequence). The ends were cut back, 0 bases at V and 12 bases at J, with 15 bases in the middle. The CDR3 is 13 residues long. The receptor comes from an adult who was a healthcare worker with PCR-confirmed SARS-CoV-2 infection or an uninfected control (not recorded which). The source material was whole blood. This chain joins TRBV20-1 and TRBJ2-1; D not resolved. Written as DNA, the CDR3 is TGCAGTGCTAGAGATCCGGTAGCCGGCTGGCAGTTCTTC. Translated: CSARDPVAGWQFF.